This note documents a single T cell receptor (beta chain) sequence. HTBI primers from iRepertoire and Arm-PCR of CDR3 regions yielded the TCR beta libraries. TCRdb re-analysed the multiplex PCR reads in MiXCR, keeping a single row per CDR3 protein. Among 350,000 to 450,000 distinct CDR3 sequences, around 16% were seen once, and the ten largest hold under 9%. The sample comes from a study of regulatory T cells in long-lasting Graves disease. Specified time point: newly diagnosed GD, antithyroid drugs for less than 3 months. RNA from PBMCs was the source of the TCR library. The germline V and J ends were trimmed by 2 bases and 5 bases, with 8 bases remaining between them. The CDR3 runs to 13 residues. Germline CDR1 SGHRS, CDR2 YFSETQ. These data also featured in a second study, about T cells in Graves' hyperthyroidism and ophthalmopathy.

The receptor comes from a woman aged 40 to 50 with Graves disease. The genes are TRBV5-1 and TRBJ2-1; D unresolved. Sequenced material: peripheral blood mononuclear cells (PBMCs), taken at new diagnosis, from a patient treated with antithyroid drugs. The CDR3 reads CASSFSTDNEQFF. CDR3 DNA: TGCGCCAGCAGCTTTAGTACGGACAATGAGCAGTTCTTC.